The sequence of this T cell receptor beta chain was determined in a study of early T cells in non-severe SARS-CoV-2 infection. Study background: Sequencing used unsorted whole-blood bulk RNA, so chains lack pairing.

Separate cDNA molecules each had unique molecular identifiers attached to them. TCRdb independently ran MiXCR on the 5' RACE reads; one entry per CDR3 protein. This table has around 50,000 distinct CDR3 sequences, around 10% appearing once. The germline gives CDR1 SGHVS, CDR2 FNYEAQ. This CDR3 has 13 amino acids. Trimming took 5 bases from V and 4 from J, leaving 11 bases between them. Study results and caveats: Anti-spike CD8 specificities were favored by VDJdb matching, whose results missed private and CD4 specificities.

This clonotype was recorded a few times. Its antigen is as yet unknown. The receptor's source is an adult who was a healthcare worker with PCR-confirmed SARS-CoV-2 infection or an uninfected control (not recorded which). Sequenced material: whole blood. This chain joins TRBV7-6 and TRBJ1-2; a weak D match, TRBD1 (5 bases). This chain's CDR3 is CASSRRDFYGYTF. The CDR3, as DNA: TGTGCCAGCAGCCGCCGGGACTTCTATGGCTACACCTTC. Using reference TRBV7-6 and TRBJ1-2 for the parts outside the CDR3, the full variable domain is GAGVSQSPRYKVTKRGQDVALRCDPISGHVSLYWYRQALGQGPEFLTYFNYEAQQDKSGLPNDRFSAERPEGSISTLTIQRTEQRDSAMYRCASSRRDFYGYTFGSGTRLTVV.